The clone carrying this TCR beta chain was picked up a small number of times. Its specificity is unknown. Central memory, naive, regulatory and stem cell-like memory CD4+ cells were sorted by CD45RO/CCR7/CD25/CD127/CD95/CD27. This CDR3 is 16 amino acids long. The sample comes from a study of beta chain features in type 1 diabetes. TCRB transcripts that were expressed got sequenced, as all of the isolated RNA had been reverse transcribed. Sequenced naive, central memory and regulatory T cell samples produced an average of roughly 3.9 million reads. The table came from immunoSEQ multiplex PCR; TCRdb's copy has only in-frame clones and leaves some out. The data hold 240,000 or so clones, with approximately 70% observed a single time. General observations from the study: Within each of all four CD4+ subsets, Type 1 diabetes patients had TCRB CDR3s that were moderately but significantly shorter.

The receptor was derived from a man between 25 and 39 years old in good health. The V and J genes are TRBV21-1 and TRBJ2-7; TRBD2, the D gene given by the table, was not confirmed from the DNA. TRBV21-1 is assigned pseudogene status. The sample taken for sequencing was naive CD4+ T cells from blood. CDR3 sequence (DNA): TGTGCCAGCAGCAAAGCAAGGCTAGCGGTTTCCTACGAGCAGTACTTC. Its translation: CASSKARLAVSYEQYF.